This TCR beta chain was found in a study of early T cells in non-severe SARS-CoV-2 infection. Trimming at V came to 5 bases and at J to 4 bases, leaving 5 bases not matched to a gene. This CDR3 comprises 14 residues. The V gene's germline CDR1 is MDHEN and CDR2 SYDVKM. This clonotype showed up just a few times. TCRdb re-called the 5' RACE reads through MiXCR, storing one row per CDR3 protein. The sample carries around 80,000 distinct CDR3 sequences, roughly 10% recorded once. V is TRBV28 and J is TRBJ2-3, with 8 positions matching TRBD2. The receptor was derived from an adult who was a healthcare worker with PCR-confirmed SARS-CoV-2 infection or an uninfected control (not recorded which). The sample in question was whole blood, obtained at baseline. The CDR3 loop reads CASSQNSGADTQYF. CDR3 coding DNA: TGTGCCAGCAGTCAGAATAGCGGGGCAGATACGCAGTATTTT.